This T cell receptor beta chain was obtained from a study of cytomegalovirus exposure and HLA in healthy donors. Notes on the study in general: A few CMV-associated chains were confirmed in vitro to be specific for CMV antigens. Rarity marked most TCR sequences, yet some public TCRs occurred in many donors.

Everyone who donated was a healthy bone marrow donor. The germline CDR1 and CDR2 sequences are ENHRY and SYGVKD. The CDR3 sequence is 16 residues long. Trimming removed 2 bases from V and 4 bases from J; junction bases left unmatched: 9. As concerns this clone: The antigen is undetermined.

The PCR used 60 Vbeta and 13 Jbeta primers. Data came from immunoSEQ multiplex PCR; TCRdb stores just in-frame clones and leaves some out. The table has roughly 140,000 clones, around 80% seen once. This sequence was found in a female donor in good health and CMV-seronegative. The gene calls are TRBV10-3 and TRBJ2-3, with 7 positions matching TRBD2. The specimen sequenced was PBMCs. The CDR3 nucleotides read TGTGCCATCAGTGAGCCGACGAGCGGGACTCCAGATACGCAGTATTTT. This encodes CAISEPTSGTPDTQYF.